The rows below give T cell receptor beta chains drawn from one sample of a study of cytomegalovirus exposure and HLA in healthy donors. Measured with immunoSEQ multiplex PCR; TCRdb has only the in-frame clones, and not every one. The sample consists of around 140,000 clones, less than 85% of them appearing once. The sequenced sample consisted of PBMCs. The receptor set was obtained from a man between 40 and 49 years old in good health and CMV-seronegative. Each CDR3 is given with its conserved first and last residue. Each record gives: V gene, D gene, clone size, CDR3 length, J gene, CDR3 protein, CDR3 DNA. D genes are given only for firm matches. Some rows have no size entry. The others give once, few or many, or a class for an expanded clone.

TRBV4-1	TRBD1	.	14	TRBJ2-7	CASSLRTGGNEQYF	TGCGCCAGCAGCCTTCGGACAGGGGGGAACGAGCAGTACTTC
TRBV2	.	.	17	TRBJ2-5	CASSEAADYTNQETQYF	TGTGCCAGCAGTGAAGCTGCCGACTATACCAACCAAGAGACCCAGTACTTC
TRBV5-4	TRBD1	.	15	TRBJ1-2	CASRPMRTGGLGYTF	TGTGCCAGCAGACCAATGAGGACAGGGGGCCTTGGCTACACCTTC
TRBV27	TRBD1	.	16	TRBJ1-2	CASRSPPTTGDHGYTF	TGTGCCAGCAGGTCTCCTCCGACCACAGGGGACCATGGCTACACCTTC
TRBV19	TRBD1	few	13	TRBJ2-2	CASRTGVTGELFF	TGTGCCAGCCGTACAGGGGTTACCGGGGAGCTGTTTTTT
TRBV29-1	.	.	11	TRBJ2-7	CSVGATYEQYF	TGCAGCGTTGGGGCCACTTACGAGCAGTACTTC
TRBV7-9	TRBD1	.	18	TRBJ2-5	CASSLADRGQRSSETQYF	TGTGCCAGCAGCTTAGCAGACAGGGGGCAAAGGAGTTCGGAGACCCAGTACTTC
TRBV4-2	.	.	17	TRBJ2-3	CASSGRDTLSSTDTQYF	TGTGCCAGCAGCGGCCGGGACACCCTTTCTAGCACAGATACGCAGTATTTT
TRBV5-5	TRBD1	.	15	TRBJ1-1	CASSLARGSGTEAFF	TGTGCCAGCAGCTTGGCCAGGGGGTCGGGCACTGAAGCTTTCTTT
TRBV5-4	TRBD2	.	15	TRBJ2-5	CASSLVLAGAETQYF	TGTGCCAGCAGCTTAGTACTAGCGGGAGCTGAGACCCAGTACTTC
TRBV2	TRBD2	.	15	TRBJ2-1	CASSPGLAGSNEQFF	TGTGCCAGCAGTCCCGGACTAGCGGGGTCCAATGAGCAGTTCTTC
TRBV12-5	TRBD2	.	14	TRBJ2-2	CASMASGNSGELFF	TGTGCTAGTATGGCTAGCGGGAACAGCGGGGAGCTGTTTTTT
TRBV6-5	TRBD1	.	12	TRBJ2-7	CASTGQGLEQYF	TGTGCCAGCACCGGACAGGGACTCGAGCAGTACTTC
TRBV30	.	.	16	TRBJ2-1	CAWRKRGRSSYNEQFF	TGTGCCTGGAGGAAAAGGGGGAGAAGCTCCTACAATGAGCAGTTCTTC
TRBV7-9	.	.	13	TRBJ2-2	CASSLPSPGELFF	TGTGCCAGCAGCCTACCTAGCCCCGGGGAGCTGTTTTTT
TRBV7-6	.	.	14	TRBJ1-1	CASSLRGPNTEAFF	TGTGCCAGCAGCTTAAGGGGCCCTAACACTGAAGCTTTCTTT
TRBV28	.	few	12	TRBJ2-5	CASSLGAETQYF	TGTGCCAGCAGTTTAGGGGCGGAGACCCAGTACTTC
TRBV6-5	.	few	11	TRBJ1-2	CASRRGYGYTF	TGTGCCAGCAGAAGGGGTTATGGCTACACCTTC
TRBV7-6	TRBD1	.	14	TRBJ2-7	CASSFRGGSYEQYF	TGTGCCAGCAGCTTCCGAGGGGGCAGCTACGAGCAGTACTTC
TRBV2	.	.	15	TRBJ2-2	CASSEFVSGAGELFF	TGTGCCAGCAGTGAATTTGTCTCGGGGGCCGGGGAGCTGTTTTTT
TRBV11-2	.	.	15	TRBJ2-2	CASSLVTPNTGELFF	TGTGCCAGCAGCTTAGTGACACCGAACACCGGGGAGCTGTTTTTT
TRBV7-9	TRBD1	.	14	TRBJ1-4	CASSQGATNEKLFF	TGTGCCAGCAGCCAGGGGGCAACTAATGAAAAACTGTTTTTT
TRBV2	TRBD2	few	15	TRBJ2-7	CASSVLGGGPYEQYF	TGTGCCAGCAGTGTTTTGGGCGGGGGGCCCTACGAGCAGTACTTC
TRBV7-9	.	.	12	TRBJ2-6	CASPSGANGLTF	TGTGCCAGCCCCTCTGGGGCCAACGGCCTGACTTTC
TRBV7-9	TRBD1	many	14	TRBJ1-1	CASSTWTGGTEAFF	TGTGCCAGCAGCACATGGACAGGGGGGACTGAAGCTTTCTTT
TRBV5-1	.	.	14	TRBJ2-1	CASSLESPDNEQFF	TGCGCCAGCAGCTTAGAATCCCCAGACAATGAGCAGTTCTTC
TRBV29-1	TRBD1	.	11	TRBJ1-2	CSGDRDGGYTF	TGCAGCGGAGACAGGGACGGTGGCTACACCTTC
TRBV13	TRBD1	.	14	TRBJ2-7	CASSLRTGGHEQYF	TGTGCCAGCAGCCTCCGGACAGGGGGCCACGAGCAGTACTTC
TRBV5-4	TRBD1	.	14	TRBJ1-2	CASSTTGVNYGYTF	TGTGCCAGCAGTACCACAGGGGTGAACTATGGCTACACCTTC
TRBV5-8	TRBD1	.	14	TRBJ2-7	CASSLGTGWYEQYF	TGTGCCAGCAGCTTAGGGACAGGGTGGTACGAGCAGTACTTC
TRBV4-1	.	.	16	TRBJ2-4	CASSQSPRGAKNIQYF	TGCGCCAGCAGCCAATCTCCCCGGGGGGCCAAAAACATTCAGTACTTC
TRBV5-4	TRBD1	.	13	TRBJ2-7	CASSLEGAGEQYF	TGTGCCAGCAGCTTGGAGGGGGCAGGGGAGCAGTACTTC
TRBV18	TRBD2	.	14	TRBJ2-7	CASSPPSGTYEQYF	TGTGCCAGCTCACCACCTAGCGGGACCTACGAGCAGTACTTC
TRBV5-6	TRBD1	.	13	TRBJ1-2	CASSHDRGHGYTF	TGTGCCAGCAGTCACGACAGGGGGCATGGCTACACCTTC
TRBV5-1	TRBD1	few	15	TRBJ2-2	CASSSWTGNTGELFF	TGCGCCAGCAGCTCCTGGACAGGGAACACCGGGGAGCTGTTTTTT
TRBV19	.	.	15	TRBJ2-7	CASSMTQRASYEQYF	TGTGCCAGTAGTATGACCCAGAGGGCCTCCTACGAGCAGTACTTC
TRBV4-1	.	.	14	TRBJ2-5	CASSQEYTSGTQYF	TGCGCCAGCAGCCAAGAGTATACGTCAGGGACCCAGTACTTC
TRBV5-4	TRBD1	.	15	TRBJ2-4	CASSPGQGTKNIQYF	TGTGCCAGCAGCCCGGGACAGGGAACCAAAAACATTCAGTACTTC
TRBV19	.	.	14	TRBJ2-4	CASKEQGSRGIQYF	TGTGCCAGTAAGGAACAGGGCAGTCGGGGCATTCAGTACTTC
TRBV18	.	.	13	TRBJ1-2	CASSPRDTYGYTF	TGTGCCAGCTCACCACGGGACACCTATGGCTACACCTTC
TRBV6-4	TRBD2	.	15	TRBJ2-5	CASSDSAGGQTTQYF	TGTGCCAGCAGTGACTCCGCGGGGGGGCAGACGACCCAGTACTTC
TRBV7-9	TRBD1	.	15	TRBJ2-7	CASSLASGTDYEQYF	TGTGCCAGCAGCTTAGCCTCCGGGACAGACTACGAGCAGTACTTC
TRBV5-1	TRBD1	few	18	TRBJ2-7	CASSLEDRGAVSSYEQYF	TGCGCCAGCAGCTTGGAGGACAGGGGCGCGGTAAGCTCCTACGAGCAGTACTTC
TRBV28	TRBD2	.	15	TRBJ2-7	CASSFDGRAQYEQYF	TGTGCCAGCAGTTTCGACGGGAGGGCCCAATACGAGCAGTACTTC
TRBV7-8	TRBD1	.	15	TRBJ1-2	CASSRQGASNYGYTF	TGTGCCAGCAGCCGACAGGGTGCCTCTAACTATGGCTACACCTTC
TRBV4-1	TRBD2	.	16	TRBJ2-5	CASSQDLAGVQETQYF	TGCGCCAGCAGCCAAGACCTAGCGGGGGTCCAAGAGACCCAGTACTTC
TRBV15	TRBD2	.	20	TRBJ2-1	CATSRDWAPELAGVRNEQFF	TGTGCCACCAGCAGAGATTGGGCCCCAGAACTAGCGGGAGTTAGGAATGAGCAGTTCTTC
TRBV11-2	TRBD2	few	15	TRBJ2-7	CASSLGGEGPYEQYF	TGTGCCAGCAGCTTAGGGGGGGAGGGACCATACGAGCAGTACTTC
TRBV28	TRBD1	.	15	TRBJ2-1	CASSRDRGREYEQFF	TGTGCCAGCAGTCGGGACAGGGGGCGAGAATATGAGCAGTTCTTC
TRBV14	.	.	19	TRBJ2-6	CASSPLIGQPSSGANVLTF	TGTGCCAGCAGCCCCCTCATTGGGCAGCCGTCTTCTGGGGCCAACGTCCTGACTTTC
TRBV5-6	.	few	16	TRBJ2-6	CAFGTLGAGGANGLTF	TGTGCCTTCGGTACTCTGGGGGCGGGTGGGGCCAACGGCCTGACTTTC
TRBV9	.	.	15	TRBJ1-1	CASSVQHTGYTEAFF	TGTGCCAGCAGCGTACAACATACAGGGTATACTGAAGCTTTCTTT
TRBV30	.	.	14	TRBJ1-4	CAWRKPGDEEKLFF	TGTGCCTGGAGAAAACCGGGGGATGAGGAAAAACTGTTTTTT
TRBV19	.	.	14	TRBJ1-4	CASSTQGGNEKLFF	TGTGCCAGTAGTACCCAAGGGGGTAATGAAAAACTGTTTTTT
TRBV2	.	.	15	TRBJ2-1	CASSPEGDKHNEQFF	TGTGCCAGCAGCCCCGAGGGGGACAAACACAATGAGCAGTTCTTC